This TCR beta chain was recovered during a study of read filtering for tumor transcriptome and immune sequencing. Turning to the study itself: Mean patient age was roughly 72 years, range about 45 to 90; approximately 17 male, around 14 female. Transcriptome libraries were built from DNase-treated RNA.

This library used approximately 0.4 ug RNA and molecular barcoded adaptors spanning alpha/delta and beta/gamma chains. TCRdb re-analysed the reads in MiXCR, keeping a single row per CDR3 protein. The sample shows about 5,500 distinct CDR3 sequences, over 20% of them seen only once. This CDR3 is 17 amino acids long. Germline loops: CDR1 SGHAT, CDR2 FQDESV (reference sequence). V lost 5 bases and J lost 1; bases outside the gene matches: 11. This clonotype was seen many times. The V gene is TRBV11-1, the J gene TRBJ2-5, with 9 bases matching TRBD1. The sequencing input was a population of CD138-negative cells sorted from bone marrow. This receptor was taken from a donor at least 40 years old with multiple myeloma. CDR3 DNA: TGTGCCAGCAGCGCACGCCGGGACAGGGATTTCCAAGAGACCCAGTACTTC. It yields the protein CASSARRDRDFQETQYF.